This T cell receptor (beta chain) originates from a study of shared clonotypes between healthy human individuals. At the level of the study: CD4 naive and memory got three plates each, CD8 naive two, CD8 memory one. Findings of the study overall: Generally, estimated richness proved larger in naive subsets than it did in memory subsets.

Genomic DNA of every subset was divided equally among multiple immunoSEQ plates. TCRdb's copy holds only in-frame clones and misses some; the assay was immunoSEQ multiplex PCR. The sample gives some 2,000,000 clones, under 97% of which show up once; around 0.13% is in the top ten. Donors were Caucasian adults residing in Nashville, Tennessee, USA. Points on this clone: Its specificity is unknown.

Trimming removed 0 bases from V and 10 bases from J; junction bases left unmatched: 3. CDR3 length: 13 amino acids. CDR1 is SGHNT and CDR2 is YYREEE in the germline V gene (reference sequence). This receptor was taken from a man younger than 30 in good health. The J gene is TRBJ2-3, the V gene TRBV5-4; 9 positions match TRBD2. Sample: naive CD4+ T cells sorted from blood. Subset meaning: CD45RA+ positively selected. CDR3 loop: CASSLEASGAQYF. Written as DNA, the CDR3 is TGTGCCAGCAGCTTGGAGGCTAGCGGGGCGCAGTATTTT. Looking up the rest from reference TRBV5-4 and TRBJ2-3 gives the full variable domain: ETGVTQSPTHLIKTRGQQVTLRCSSQSGHNTVSWYQQALGQGPQFIFQYYREEENGRGNFPPRFSGLQFPNYSSELNVNALELDDSALYLCASSLEASGAQYFGPGTRLTVL.